The 23 T cell receptor beta chains below were found in one sample sequenced in a study of T cells in women clearing cervical HPV infection. TCRdb keeps only in-frame clones here, not all; method: immunoSEQ multiplex PCR. The sample holds some 23,000 clones. The sample comprised blood buffy coat. The receptors stem from a woman aged 18 to 75 with a cervical HPV16 infection that either progressed to CIN3+ or cleared (not recorded which).

Comments on this clone: The missing CDR3 end, 3 residues past where the read stops, is filled in from the germline J gene. This rearrangement joins TRBV19 to TRBJ2-7; TRBD1 is a possible D gene (8 bases). Germline V gene sequence: CDR1 LNHDA, CDR2 SQIVND (reference sequence). This CDR3 contains 14 residues. V was pared by 4 bases and J by 2 bases, with 12 bases between. The sequenced part of the CDR3 DNA is TGTGCCAGTAGTACTACAGGGGGGGCCTACGAG. Its translation: CASSTTGGAYE. The CDR3, in full, reads CASSTTGGAYEQYF.

Points on this clone: The read comes to an end 3 residues before the CDR3 does, leaving the germline J gene to fill in the end. The chain couples TRBV19 to TRBJ2-3, with D tentatively TRBD1 (5 bases). The CDR3 length is 14 residues. The V gene's germline CDR1 is LNHDA and CDR2 SQIVND (reference sequence). CDR3 amino acids: CASSRTRVGQPQYF. The CDR3 bases that were read are TGTGCCAGTAGTAGGACAAGGGTCGGGCAGCCG. The full variable domain, rest sourced from reference TRBV19 and TRBJ2-3, is DGGITQSPKYLFRKEGQNVTLSCEQNLNHDAMYWYRQDPGQGLRLIYYSQIVNDFQKGDIAEGYSVSREKKESFPLTVTSAQKNPTAFYLCASSRTRVGQPQYFGPGTRLTVL.

As regards this clone: The read is 3 residues too short to cover the CDR3 end, so that end is filled in from the germline J gene. This chain joins TRBV12-3 or TRBV12-4 and TRBJ1-2; TRBD1 is a possible D gene (5 bases). The ends were cut back, 7 bases at V and 3 bases at J, with 6 bases in the middle. This CDR3 is 11 amino acids long. The DNA read from the CDR3 is TGTGCCAGCACGACAGACTATGGC. Translating it yields CASTTDYG. The entire CDR3 sequence reads CASTTDYGYTF.

A word on this clone: Read data end 3 residues before the CDR3 end; the end is taken from the germline J gene. The chain carries TRBV5-1 and TRBJ2-7; D is possibly TRBD1 (6 bases). Trimming pared 4 bases from V and 5 bases from J, leaving 16 bases between. Germline V lookup: CDR1 SGHRS, CDR2 YFSETQ. This CDR3 comprises 14 residues. CDR3 bases read: TGCGCCAGCAGCGGGTGGGGGCCTGCGGACGAG. Its protein product is CASSGWGPADE. The complete CDR3 reads CASSGWGPADEQYF. The complete variable domain, with remaining parts taken from reference TRBV5-1 and TRBJ2-7, reads KAGVTQTPRYLIKTRGQQVTLSCSPISGHRSVSWYQQTPGQGLQFLFEYFSETQRNKGNFPGRFSGRQFSNSRSEMNVSTLELGDSALYLCASSGWGPADEQYFGPGTRLTVT.

Points on this clone: With the read ending 3 residues before the CDR3 end, the germline J gene is used to fill in that end. This chain joins TRBV6-1 and TRBJ1-2, with D unresolved. Germline values: CDR1 MNHNS, CDR2 SASEGT. CDR3 length: 14 residues. The sequenced part of the CDR3 DNA is TGTGCCAGCAGTGAAGAGGCCAGCGGGTACGAC. It specifies CASSEEASGYD. The whole CDR3 is CASSEEASGYDYTF.

A remark on this clone: The CDR3 end falls 3 residues outside the read, so it is completed with the germline J gene. The rearrangement uses TRBV19 and TRBJ1-2; D gene ambiguous. The CDR3 covers 13 residues. Germline V CDR1 and CDR2: LNHDA, SQIVND (reference sequence). Partial CDR3 DNA: TGTGCCAGTAGTATAGTAGCGGCGGATACC. Encoded protein: CASSIVAADT. The complete CDR3 reads CASSIVAADTYTF.

Points on this clone: The observed sequence ends 3 residues before the CDR3 terminus, with the missing tail filled in from the germline J gene. This chain uses TRBV20-1 with TRBJ2-3; 7 bases agree with TRBD1. From germline, CDR1 is DFQATT and CDR2 SNEGSKA (reference sequence). This CDR3 contains 14 residues. The CDR3 sequence: CSARGQGSKETQYF. Incomplete CDR3 DNA: TGCAGTGCTAGAGGACAGGGATCCAAAGAGACG.

As to this clone: The read is 3 residues too short to cover the CDR3 end, so that end is filled in from the germline J gene. This chain joins TRBV19 and TRBJ1-5; unclear D gene. The CDR3 is made up of 15 amino acids. Between the trimmed V and J ends, which lost 5 bases and 2 bases, there was a span of 13 bases. Per germline, CDR1 LNHDA and CDR2 SQIVND (reference sequence). CDR3 amino acids: CASSELSGGNQPQHF. Incomplete CDR3 DNA: TGTGCCAGTAGTGAATTGAGCGGAGGCAATCAGCCC.

Of note for this clone: Read sequence stops 3 residues before the CDR3 end, and the germline J gene provides the missing end. The rearrangement links TRBV2 to TRBJ2-1; a possible D gene is TRBD2 (6 bases). Germline assignment: CDR1 SNHLY and CDR2 FYNNEI. CDR3 size: 15 residues. The ends were cut back, 6 bases at V and 2 bases at J, with 14 bases in the middle. Incomplete CDR3 DNA: TGTGCCAGCAGCCCTAGCGTTACTACCTACAATGAG. Encoded protein: CASSPSVTTYNE. In full, the CDR3 is CASSPSVTTYNEQFF.

About this clone itself: The read comes to an end 3 residues before the CDR3 does, leaving the germline J gene to fill in the end. This chain uses TRBV28 with TRBJ2-3; tentative D call: TRBD1 (6 bases). V was cut by 5 bases and J by 1 base, with 19 bases left in between. CDR3 length equals 17 residues. In germline, CDR1 is MDHEN, CDR2 SYDVKM. The CDR3 DNA, read in part, is TGTGCCAGCAGTCTGGGTCTGGGGGCTAGAGGCACAGATACG. It translates to CASSLGLGARGTDT. The entire CDR3 protein reads CASSLGLGARGTDTQYF.

Worth noting for this clone: The read finishes 3 residues shy of the CDR3 end, and the germline J gene is used to complete it. The genes are TRBV20-1 and TRBJ2-3; D is ambiguous. The CDR3 is made up of 13 amino acids. The V gene's germline CDR1 is DFQATT and CDR2 SNEGSKA (reference sequence). The DNA read from the CDR3 is TGCAGTTATAAACTGACACTGCAAGAGACG. Its translation: CSYKLTLQET. The entire CDR3 sequence reads CSYKLTLQETQYF.

For this clone: The read gets to within 3 residues of the CDR3 end, and the germline J gene fills in the rest. This rearrangement joins TRBV7-6 to TRBJ2-5; possible D gene TRBD1, 5 bases. Trimming pared 5 bases from V and 2 bases from J, leaving 18 bases between. This CDR3 has 16 residues. CDR1 SGHVS and CDR2 FNYEAQ come from the germline V gene. The CDR3 region is CASSPRQSLRQETQYF. Incomplete CDR3 DNA: TGTGCCAGCAGCCCAAGACAGTCCCTGAGGCAAGAGACC.

On this clone itself: The read ends 3 residues early relative to the CDR3; the germline J gene fills the gap. The rearrangement joins TRBV14 to TRBJ1-2; D is undetermined. Trimming left V 5 bases short and J 2 bases short, with 6 bases between. From germline, CDR1 is SGHDN and CDR2 FVKESK. The length of the CDR3 is 12 residues. The CDR3 bases that were read are TGTGCCAGCAGCTCCGGGAACTATGGC. Its translation: CASSSGNYG. The entire CDR3 is CASSSGNYGYTF.

In regard to this clone: The CDR3 end falls 3 residues outside the read, so it is completed with the germline J gene. J is TRBJ1-2 and V is TRBV19; D gene ambiguous. The CDR3 totals 17 residues. Germline V gene data show CDR1 as LNHDA and CDR2 as SQIVND (reference sequence). The sequenced part of the CDR3 DNA is TGTGCCAGTAGTAGCCCATACGCCAGTTTAGCCAAAAACATC. Translating gives CASSSPYASLAKNI. The complete CDR3 protein is CASSSPYASLAKNIYTF. Full variable domain (missing parts from reference TRBV19 and TRBJ1-2): DGGITQSPKYLFRKEGQNVTLSCEQNLNHDAMYWYRQDPGQGLRLIYYSQIVNDFQKGDIAEGYSVSREKKESFPLTVTSAQKNPTAFYLCASSSPYASLAKNIYTFGSGTRLTVV.

Comments on this clone: The CDR3 extends 3 residues past the end of the read, so its final part is completed from the germline J gene. V gene TRBV19 combines with J gene TRBJ1-2, with 9 nucleotides matching TRBD1. CDR3 length: 14 residues. Germline V lookup: CDR1 LNHDA, CDR2 SQIVND (reference sequence). CDR3: CASNPQGARGGYTF. The covered CDR3 bases are TGTGCCAGTAATCCACAGGGGGCACGAGGCGGC.

Concerning this clone itself: The observed sequence ends 3 residues before the CDR3 terminus, with the missing tail filled in from the germline J gene. The chain links TRBV5-1 to TRBJ2-5; maybe TRBD1 (5 bases). Trimming stripped 3 bases from V and 1 base from J, with 10 bases between. Germline lookup yields CDR1 SGHRS and CDR2 YFSETQ. The CDR3 spans 14 residues. The CDR3 loop reads CASSSAGIQETQYF. The sequenced CDR3 bases are TGCGCCAGCAGCTCGGCAGGGATCCAAGAGACC.

On this clone: The CDR3 is cut off 3 residues early in the read; its end comes from the germline J gene. The chain combines TRBV10-3 with TRBJ2-1; no clear D. Between the trimmed V and J ends, which lost 7 bases and 5 bases, there was a span of 9 bases. The CDR3 covers 12 residues. Germline values: CDR1 ENHRY, CDR2 SYGVKD. Incomplete CDR3 DNA: TGTGCCATCACAGGAGACAACAATGAG. Translated: CAITGDNNE. In full, the CDR3 is CAITGDNNEQFF.

A word on this clone: The read ends 3 residues before the CDR3 terminus; that terminus is restored from the germline J gene. The rearrangement uses TRBV2 and TRBJ1-1; D possibly corresponds to TRBD1 (5 bases). The length of the CDR3 is 15 residues. The germline CDR1 and CDR2 sequences are SNHLY and FYNNEI. The CDR3 region is CASSEWGQENLRAFF. The CDR3 DNA, read in part, is TGTGCCAGCAGTGAATGGGGCCAGGAAAACTTGCGC.

A remark on this clone: The CDR3 end is not reached by the read, which stops 3 residues before it; the germline J gene fills it in. The chain uses TRBV3-1 (or the pseudogene TRBV3-2) and TRBJ2-7, with 7 nucleotides matching TRBD1. V lost 5 bases, J lost 0 bases, and 7 bases stayed unmatched. The germline V gene encodes CDR1 LGHDT and CDR2 YNNKEL (reference sequence). CDR3 length equals 15 residues. The CDR3 bases that were read are TGTGCCAGCAGCTGGGGGACAGCAAGCTCCTACGAG. Its translation: CASSWGTASSYE. The full CDR3 protein reads CASSWGTASSYEQYF.

CDR3 residues: CASSRDFTYEQYF. The CDR3 bases that were read are TGTGCCAGCAGTCGGGACTTCACCTACGAG. This chain links TRBV7-8 with TRBJ2-7; D may be TRBD2 (6 bases). The DNA ends 3 residues before the CDR3 does, and the rest of the CDR3 is filled in from the germline J gene. Trimming pared 6 bases from V and 2 bases from J, leaving 11 bases between. In germline, CDR1 is SGHVS, CDR2 FQNEAQ. The CDR3 contains 13 residues.

About this clone: Read sequence stops 3 residues before the CDR3 end, and the germline J gene provides the missing end. The V call is TRBV11-3, the J call TRBJ1-2; D perhaps matches TRBD1 (6 bases). CDR3 size: 15 residues. The germline V gene has CDR1 SGHNT and CDR2 YENEEA. Deletions cut 4 bases from V and 5 bases from J, with 17 bases between. The part of the CDR3 DNA that was read is TGTGCCAGCAGCTCAGGGAACAGGGAGGTGTATGGC. This sequence encodes CASSSGNREVYG. The entire CDR3 protein reads CASSSGNREVYGYTF.

About this clone itself: Read data end 3 residues before the CDR3 end; the end is taken from the germline J gene. V is TRBV19 and J is TRBJ2-6; D perhaps matches TRBD2 (5 bases). Trimming stripped 1 base from V and 0 bases from J, with 7 bases between. CDR3 size: 16 residues. The germline gives CDR1 LNHDA, CDR2 SQIVND (reference sequence). CDR3 bases read: TGTGCCAGTAGTATAGCCGGGGTCTCTGGGGCCAACGTC. Translating it yields CASSIAGVSGANV. The full-length CDR3 reads as CASSIAGVSGANVLTF. Full variable domain (rest looked up from reference TRBV19 and TRBJ2-6): DGGITQSPKYLFRKEGQNVTLSCEQNLNHDAMYWYRQDPGQGLRLIYYSQIVNDFQKGDIAEGYSVSREKKESFPLTVTSAQKNPTAFYLCASSIAGVSGANVLTFGAGSRLTVL.

Comment on this clone: The CDR3 end lies 3 residues beyond the end of the read and is filled in from the germline J gene. The V gene is TRBV18, the J gene TRBJ1-2; tentative D call: TRBD1 (5 bases). Germline V gene lookup returns CDR1 KGHSH and CDR2 LQKENI. CDR3 size: 15 residues. The DNA read from the CDR3 is TGTGCCAGCTCACCACCACTAGCGGGGGGACGCGAC. It translates to CASSPPLAGGRD. The entire CDR3 is CASSPPLAGGRDYTF.